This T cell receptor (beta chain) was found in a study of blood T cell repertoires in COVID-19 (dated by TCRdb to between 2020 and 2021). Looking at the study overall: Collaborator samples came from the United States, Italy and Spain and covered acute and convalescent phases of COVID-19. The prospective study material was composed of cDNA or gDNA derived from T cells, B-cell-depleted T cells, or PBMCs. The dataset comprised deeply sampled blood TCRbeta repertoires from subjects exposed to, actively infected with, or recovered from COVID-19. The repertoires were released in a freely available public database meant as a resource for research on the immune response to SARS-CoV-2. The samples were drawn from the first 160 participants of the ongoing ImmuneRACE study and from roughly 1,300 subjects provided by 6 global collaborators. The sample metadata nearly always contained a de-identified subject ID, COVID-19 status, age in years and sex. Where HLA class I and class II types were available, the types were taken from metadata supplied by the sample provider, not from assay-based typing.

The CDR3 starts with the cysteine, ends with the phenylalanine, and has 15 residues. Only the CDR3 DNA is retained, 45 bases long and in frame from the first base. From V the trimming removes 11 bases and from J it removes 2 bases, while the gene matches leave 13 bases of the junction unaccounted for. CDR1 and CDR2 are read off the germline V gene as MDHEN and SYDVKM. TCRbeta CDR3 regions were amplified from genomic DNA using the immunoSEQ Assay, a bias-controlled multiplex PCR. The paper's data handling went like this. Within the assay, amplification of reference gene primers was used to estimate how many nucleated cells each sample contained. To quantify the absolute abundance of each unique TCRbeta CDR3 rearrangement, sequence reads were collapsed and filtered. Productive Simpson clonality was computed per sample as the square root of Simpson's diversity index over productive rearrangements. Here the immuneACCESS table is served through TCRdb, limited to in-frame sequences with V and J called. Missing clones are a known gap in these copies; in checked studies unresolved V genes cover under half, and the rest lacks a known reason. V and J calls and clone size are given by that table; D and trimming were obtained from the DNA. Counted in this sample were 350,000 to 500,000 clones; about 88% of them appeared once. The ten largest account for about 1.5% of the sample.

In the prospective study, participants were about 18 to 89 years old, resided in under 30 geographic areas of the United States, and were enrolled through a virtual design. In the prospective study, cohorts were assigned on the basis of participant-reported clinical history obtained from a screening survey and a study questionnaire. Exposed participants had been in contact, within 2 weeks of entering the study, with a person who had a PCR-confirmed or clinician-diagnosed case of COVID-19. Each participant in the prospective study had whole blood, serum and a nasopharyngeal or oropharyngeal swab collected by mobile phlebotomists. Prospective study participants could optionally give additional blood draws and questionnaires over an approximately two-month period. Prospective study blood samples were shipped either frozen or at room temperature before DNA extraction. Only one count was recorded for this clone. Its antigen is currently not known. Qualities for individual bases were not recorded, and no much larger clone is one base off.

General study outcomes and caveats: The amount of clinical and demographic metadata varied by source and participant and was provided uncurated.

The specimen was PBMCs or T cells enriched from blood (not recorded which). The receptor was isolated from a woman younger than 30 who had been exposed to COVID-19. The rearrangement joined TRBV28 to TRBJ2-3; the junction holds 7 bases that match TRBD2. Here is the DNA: TGTGCCTCGGATGGGGCGGGAGCTTCCACAGATACGCAGTATTTT. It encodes CASDGAGASTDTQYF.